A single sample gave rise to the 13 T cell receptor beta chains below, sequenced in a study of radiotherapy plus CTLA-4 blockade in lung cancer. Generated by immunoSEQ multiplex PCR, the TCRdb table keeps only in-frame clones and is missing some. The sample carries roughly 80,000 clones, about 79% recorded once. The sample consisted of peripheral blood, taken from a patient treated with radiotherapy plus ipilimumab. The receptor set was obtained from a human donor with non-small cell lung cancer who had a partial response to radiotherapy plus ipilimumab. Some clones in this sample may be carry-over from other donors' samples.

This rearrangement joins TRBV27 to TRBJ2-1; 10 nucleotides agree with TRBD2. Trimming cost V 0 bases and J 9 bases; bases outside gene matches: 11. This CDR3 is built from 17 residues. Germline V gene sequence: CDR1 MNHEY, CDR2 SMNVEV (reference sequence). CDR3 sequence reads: CASSLSAGRLAGAEQFF. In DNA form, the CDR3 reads TGTGCCAGCAGTTTATCCGCAGGACGGCTAGCGGGAGCTGAGCAGTTCTTC.

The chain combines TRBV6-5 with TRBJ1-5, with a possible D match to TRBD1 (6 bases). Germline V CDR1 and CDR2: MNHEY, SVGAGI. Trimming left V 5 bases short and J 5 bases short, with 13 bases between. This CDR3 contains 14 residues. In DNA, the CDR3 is TGTGCCAGCAGTAACGGACAGCTATATCAGCCCCAGCATTTT. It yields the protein CASSNGQLYQPQHF.

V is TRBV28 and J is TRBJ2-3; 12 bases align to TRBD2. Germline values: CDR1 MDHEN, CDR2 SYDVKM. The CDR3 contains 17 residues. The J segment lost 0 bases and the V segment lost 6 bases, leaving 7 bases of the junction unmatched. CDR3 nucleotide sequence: TGTGCCAGCAGGGGAGGACTAGCGGGGCCTAGCACAGATACGCAGTATTTT. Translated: CASRGGLAGPSTDTQYF.

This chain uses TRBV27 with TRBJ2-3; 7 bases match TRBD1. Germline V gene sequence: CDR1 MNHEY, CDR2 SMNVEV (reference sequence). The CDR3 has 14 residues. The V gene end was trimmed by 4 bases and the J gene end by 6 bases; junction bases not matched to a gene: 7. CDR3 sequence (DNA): TGTGCCAGCAGTTCCTGGACAGGCCAGGATACGCAGTATTTT. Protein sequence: CASSSWTGQDTQYF.

The CDR3 is CASSLGAGIYEQYF. The CDR3 bases are TGTGCCAGCAGCTTAGGTGCAGGGATCTACGAGCAGTACTTC. The chain recombines TRBV7-7 with TRBJ2-7; perhaps TRBD1 as D (5 bases). Germline-derived CDR1 and CDR2 are SSHAT and FNYEAQ (reference sequence). The V gene lost 1 base and the J gene lost 3 bases, with 10 bases spanning the gap. The CDR3 is 14 residues long. The entire variable domain, with the rest obtained from reference TRBV7-7 and TRBJ2-7, is as follows: GAGVSQSPRYKVTKRGQDVTLRCDPISSHATLYWYQQALGQGPEFLTYFNYEAQPDKSGLPSDRFSAERPEGSISTLTIQRTEQRDSAMYRCASSLGAGIYEQYFGPGTRLTVT.

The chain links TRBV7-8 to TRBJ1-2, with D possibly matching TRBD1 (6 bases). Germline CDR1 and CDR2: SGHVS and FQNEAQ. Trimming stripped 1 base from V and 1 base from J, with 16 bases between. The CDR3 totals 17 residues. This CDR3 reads CASSLDTGWNYNYGYTF. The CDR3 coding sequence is TGTGCCAGCAGCTTAGATACAGGGTGGAACTATAACTATGGCTACACCTTC.

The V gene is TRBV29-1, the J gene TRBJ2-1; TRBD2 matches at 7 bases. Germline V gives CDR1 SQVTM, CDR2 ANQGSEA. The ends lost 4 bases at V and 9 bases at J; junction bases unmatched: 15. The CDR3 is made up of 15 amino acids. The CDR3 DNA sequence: TGCAGCGTTGCGGAATGGATAGCGGGTCCAGGTGAGCAGTTCTTC. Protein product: CSVAEWIAGPGEQFF.

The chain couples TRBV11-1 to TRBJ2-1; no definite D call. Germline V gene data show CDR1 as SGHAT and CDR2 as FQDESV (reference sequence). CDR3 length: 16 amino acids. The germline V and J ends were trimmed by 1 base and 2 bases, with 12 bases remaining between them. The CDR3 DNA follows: TGTGCCAGCAGCTTAGGATTTGGCGGAACCTACAATGAGCAGTTCTTC. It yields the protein CASSLGFGGTYNEQFF.

CDR3 loop: CASSPSGGVFTDTQYF. The CDR3 bases are TGTGCCAGCAGCCCTAGCGGGGGGGTTTTCACAGATACGCAGTATTTT. This chain joins TRBV7-6 and TRBJ2-3, with 12 bases matching TRBD2. Germline values: CDR1 SGHVS, CDR2 FNYEAQ. The CDR3 extends over 16 amino acids. Unmatched junction bases numbered 5, after V lost 5 bases and J lost 2 bases.

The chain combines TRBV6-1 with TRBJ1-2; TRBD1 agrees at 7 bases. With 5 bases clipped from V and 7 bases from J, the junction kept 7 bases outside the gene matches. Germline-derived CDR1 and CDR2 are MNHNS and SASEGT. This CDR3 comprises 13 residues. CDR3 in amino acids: CASSSSTGFGYTF. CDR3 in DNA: TGTGCCAGCAGTTCCTCGACAGGGTTTGGCTACACCTTC.

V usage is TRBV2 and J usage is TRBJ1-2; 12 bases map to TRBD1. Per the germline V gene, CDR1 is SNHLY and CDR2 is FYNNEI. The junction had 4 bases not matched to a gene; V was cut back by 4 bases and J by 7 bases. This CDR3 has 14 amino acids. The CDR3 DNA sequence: TGTGCCAGCAGTGGGGACAGGGGGCTGGCTGGCTACACCTTC. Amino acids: CASSGDRGLAGYTF. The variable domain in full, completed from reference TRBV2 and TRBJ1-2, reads EPEVTQTPSHQVTQMGQEVILRCVPISNHLYFYWYRQILGQKVEFLVSFYNNEISEKSEIFDDQFSVERPDGSNFTLKIRSTKLEDSAMYFCASSGDRGLAGYTFGSGTRLTVV.

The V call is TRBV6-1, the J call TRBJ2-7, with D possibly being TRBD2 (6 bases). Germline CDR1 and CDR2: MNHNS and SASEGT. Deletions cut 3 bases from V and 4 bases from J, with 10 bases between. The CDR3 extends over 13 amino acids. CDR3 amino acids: CASSEVGGYEQYF. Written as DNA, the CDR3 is TGTGCCAGCAGTGAGGTAGGAGGGTACGAGCAGTACTTC.

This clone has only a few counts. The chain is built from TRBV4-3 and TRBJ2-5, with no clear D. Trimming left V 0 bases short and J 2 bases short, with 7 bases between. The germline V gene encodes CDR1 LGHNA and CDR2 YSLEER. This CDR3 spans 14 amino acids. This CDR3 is CASSQEWQQETQYF. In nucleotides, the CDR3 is TGCGCCAGCAGCCAAGAGTGGCAGCAAGAGACCCAGTACTTC.